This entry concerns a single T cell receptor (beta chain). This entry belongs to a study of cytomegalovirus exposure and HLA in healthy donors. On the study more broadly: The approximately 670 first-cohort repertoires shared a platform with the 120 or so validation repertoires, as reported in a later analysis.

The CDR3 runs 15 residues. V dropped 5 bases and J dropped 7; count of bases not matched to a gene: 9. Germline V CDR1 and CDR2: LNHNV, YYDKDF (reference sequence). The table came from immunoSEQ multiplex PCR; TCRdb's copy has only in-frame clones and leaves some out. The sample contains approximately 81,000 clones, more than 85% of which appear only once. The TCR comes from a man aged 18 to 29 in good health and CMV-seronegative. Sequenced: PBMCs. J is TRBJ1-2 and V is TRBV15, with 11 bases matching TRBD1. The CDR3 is CATSRPDRGRGGYTF. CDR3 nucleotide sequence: TGTGCCACCAGCCGCCCGGACAGGGGGCGCGGTGGCTACACCTTC.